The next 21 T cell receptor beta chains were all read from a single sample in a study of immune evolution from preneoplasia to lung adenocarcinoma. The repertoire was sequenced with immunoSEQ multiplex PCR; TCRdb's copy has only in-frame clones and lacks some. The data contain around 5,400 clones, about two thirds of them singletons. The material sequenced was FFPE adjacent normal lung tissue. The receptors here all came from an older person with lung adenocarcinoma.

The chain carries TRBV28 and TRBJ2-7, with D maybe TRBD2 (6 bases). CDR3 length: 14 residues. Trimming removed 4 bases at V and 3 bases at J, with 13 bases between. CDR1 and CDR2 from the germline V gene are MDHEN and SYDVKM. The chain's CDR3 is CASSSPGTFYEQYF. CDR3 nucleotide sequence: TGTGCCAGCAGTTCTCCTGGGACTTTCTACGAGCAGTACTTC.

The chain links TRBV6-5 to TRBJ1-5; D may be TRBD1 (6 bases). V was clipped by 0 bases and J by 5 bases, with 11 bases between them. The CDR3 length is 15 residues. Looked up from germline, CDR1 is MNHEY and CDR2 is SVGAGI. This CDR3 reads CASSYSGAGDQPQHF. The CDR3 nucleotides read TGTGCCAGCAGTTACTCGGGGGCAGGGGATCAGCCCCAGCATTTT.

The rearrangement links TRBV7-9 to TRBJ2-2; TRBD1 aligns across 11 bases. J lost 8 bases, V lost 4 bases, and 9 bases had no gene match. From germline, CDR1 is SEHNR and CDR2 FQNEAQ (reference sequence). CDR3 length equals 16 residues. The CDR3 protein is CASSSAGTGGRGELFF. The CDR3 nucleotides are TGTGCCAGCAGCTCTGCCGGGACAGGGGGTCGGGGGGAGCTGTTTTTT.

The rearrangement joins TRBV5-1 to TRBJ2-1; TRBD2 matches 8 bases. From germline, CDR1 is SGHRS and CDR2 YFSETQ. This CDR3 is built from 17 residues. The V and J ends lost 0 bases and 0 bases, in that order; junction bases with no gene match: 5. CDR3 nucleotide sequence: TGCGCCAGCAGCTTGGCGGGGGGGCGTAACTCCTACAATGAGCAGTTCTTC. This translates into CASSLAGGRNSYNEQFF.

The CDR3 DNA reads TGTGCCAGCAGTTCACCCGCCAGGACGACCTATGGCTACACCTTC. Residues: CASSSPARTTYGYTF. The chain joins TRBV28 to TRBJ1-2; D not resolved. The CDR3 loop spans 15 amino acids. Between the trimmed V and J ends, which lost 4 bases and 4 bases, there was a span of 16 bases. Looked up from germline, CDR1 is MDHEN and CDR2 is SYDVKM.

J is TRBJ1-5 and V is TRBV7-2; 8 nucleotides align to TRBD1. Germline CDR1 reads SGHTA; CDR2 reads FQGNSA. Losses at the gene ends were 6 bases for V and 6 bases for J; bases not matched to a gene: 10. CDR3 length equals 15 residues. The CDR3 nucleotides read TGTGCCAGCAGTCCTACGACAGGGGTATTTCAGCCCCAGCATTTT. This translates into CASSPTTGVFQPQHF.

In its sample, this clone was seen a few times. V is TRBV6-5 and J is TRBJ1-1; possible D gene TRBD1, 6 bases. Trimming pared 5 bases from V and 5 bases from J, leaving 15 bases between. In germline, CDR1 is MNHEY, CDR2 SVGAGI. The CDR3 runs 14 residues. The CDR3 nucleotides are TGTGCCAGCAGTCCGGACAGACTAAGGACTGAAGCTTTCTTT. It yields the protein CASSPDRLRTEAFF.

To note about this clone: Other nucleotide sequences from this sample produce the same CDR3. The chain joins TRBV30 to TRBJ2-5; 9 nucleotides agree with TRBD1. Looked up from germline, CDR1 is GTSNPN and CDR2 is SVGIG (reference sequence). V lost 5 bases, J lost 5 bases, and 9 bases stayed unmatched. The CDR3 contains 14 residues. The CDR3, as DNA: TGTGCCTGGGACCGGACAGGGGTACCCGAGACCCAGTACTTC. Translating gives CAWDRTGVPETQYF.

The V gene is TRBV7-8, the J gene TRBJ1-1; D unclear. This CDR3 comprises 13 residues. Trimming stripped 5 bases from V and 2 bases from J, with 9 bases between. Germline CDR1 reads SGHVS; CDR2 reads FQNEAQ. CDR3 coding DNA: TGTGCCAGCAGCCCCCAGATAAACACTGAAGCTTTCTTT. Amino acids: CASSPQINTEAFF.

The V and J genes are TRBV12-5 and TRBJ2-1, with 8 positions matching TRBD1. With V trimmed by 4 bases and J by 2 bases, 4 bases remained unmatched. The CDR3 covers 15 residues. Germline assignment: CDR1 LGHNT and CDR2 FRNRAP. DNA for the CDR3: TGTGCTAGTGGTTCGATGGACAGGGCCTACAATGAGCAGTTCTTC. Translated: CASGSMDRAYNEQFF. Supplemented by reference TRBV12-5 and TRBJ2-1, the full variable domain reads DARVTQTPRHKVTEMGQEVTMRCQPILGHNTVFWYRQTMMQGLELLAYFRNRAPLDDSGMPKDRFSAEMPDATLATLKIQPSEPRDSAVYFCASGSMDRAYNEQFFGPGTRLTVL.

The CDR3 bases are TGTGCCAGCAGACTAAGAAGGGGCGAAAGCTCCTACAATGAGCAGTTCTTC. Translation gives CASRLRRGESSYNEQFF. V gene TRBV27 combines with J gene TRBJ2-1; D may be TRBD1 (5 bases). Germline values: CDR1 MNHEY, CDR2 SMNVEV (reference sequence). Trimming took 6 bases from V and 0 from J, leaving 18 bases between them. CDR3 length: 17 amino acids.

The rearrangement joins TRBV4-1 to TRBJ2-7, with D possibly being TRBD1 (6 bases). Per germline, CDR1 MGHRA and CDR2 YSYEKL. This CDR3 comprises 13 residues. Trimming shortened V by 4 bases and J by 3 bases, and 10 bases separated the two germline ends. CDR3 sequence: CASSLSGDYEQYF. CDR3 DNA: TGCGCCAGCAGCCTGTCAGGGGACTACGAGCAGTACTTC.

The J gene is TRBJ2-1, the V gene TRBV7-2; D unclear. Trimming took off 5 bases at V and 0 bases at J, with 11 bases between the two ends. In germline, CDR1 is SGHTA, CDR2 FQGNSA. The CDR3 consists of 15 residues. The CDR3 nucleotides read TGTGCCAGCAGCCCCGGTCGAGCCTCCTACAATGAGCAGTTCTTC. Protein sequence: CASSPGRASYNEQFF. Drawing the rest from reference TRBV7-2 and TRBJ2-1, the complete variable domain is GAGVSQSPSNKVTEKGKDVELRCDPISGHTALYWYRQSLGQGLEFLIYFQGNSAPDKSGLPSDRFSAERTGGSVSTLTIQRTQQEDSAVYLCASSPGRASYNEQFFGPGTRLTVL.

This chain joins TRBV6-6 and TRBJ2-6; D unresolved. Trimming shortened V by 7 bases and J by 1 base, and 14 bases separated the two germline ends. Germline V lookup: CDR1 MNHNY, CDR2 SVGAGI (reference sequence). CDR3 length: 16 residues. CDR3 region: CASNKGSSSGANVLTF. The CDR3 DNA sequence: TGTGCCAGCAACAAAGGATCGAGTTCTGGGGCCAACGTCCTGACTTTC.

The J gene is TRBJ2-5, the V gene TRBV18; no reliable D call. Trimming removed 4 bases from V and 3 bases from J, with 9 bases in between. The CDR3 extends over 13 amino acids. Germline values: CDR1 KGHSH, CDR2 LQKENI. The CDR3 nucleotides are TGTGCCAGCTCACTAACAGAGAAAGAGACCCAGTACTTC. Encoded protein: CASSLTEKETQYF.

Here the CDR3 DNA reads TGTGCCAGCGATCACAGGGGGTTGAGCACCGGGGAGCTGTTTTTT. It yields the protein CASDHRGLSTGELFF. This chain joins TRBV6-4 and TRBJ2-2; 8 bases line up with TRBD1. Germline trimming cut 8 bases from V and 4 bases from J; bases unmatched to any gene: 9. In germline, CDR1 is MRHNA, CDR2 SNTAGT. The CDR3 loop spans 15 amino acids.

The rearrangement links TRBV2 to TRBJ2-5, with D tentatively TRBD1 (6 bases). Looked up from germline, CDR1 is SNHLY and CDR2 is FYNNEI. Between the trimmed V and J ends, which lost 1 base and 4 bases, there was a span of 19 bases. The CDR3 is 17 residues long. The CDR3 region has the DNA TGTGCCAGCAGTGAAGAGGCGGGCAGGGGATGGGGAGAGACCCAGTACTTC. It codes for CASSEEAGRGWGETQYF.

V usage is TRBV6-1 and J usage is TRBJ1-2; D is perhaps TRBD1 (5 bases). This CDR3 contains 13 residues. In germline, CDR1 is MNHNS, CDR2 SASEGT. The V end lost 7 bases, the J end lost 3 bases, and 12 bases lay between the germline ends. The CDR3 DNA reads TGTGCCAGCAATAGAGGGGTTGACTATGGCTACACCTTC. Its translation is CASNRGVDYGYTF.

This clone was observed a handful of times. The V call is TRBV7-6, the J call TRBJ1-2, with 10 positions matching TRBD1. Trimming took 5 bases from V and 7 from J; bases not matched to a gene: 7. This CDR3 is 14 amino acids long. Germline lookup yields CDR1 SGHVS and CDR2 FNYEAQ. CDR3 sequence reads: CASSPTGTGVGYTF. DNA of the CDR3: TGTGCCAGCAGCCCTACCGGGACAGGGGTTGGCTACACCTTC.

The chain is built from TRBV5-1 and TRBJ2-3, with 10 bases fitting TRBD2. This CDR3 is built from 19 residues. Looked up from germline, CDR1 is SGHRS and CDR2 is YFSETQ. Unmatched junction bases numbered 19, after V lost 4 bases and J lost 5 bases. The CDR3 DNA follows: TGCGCCAGCAGCCCAAATCTAGCGGGGGCTTCCCACAGGAGAGATACGCAGTATTTT. Its translation is CASSPNLAGASHRRDTQYF.

This chain uses TRBV7-3 with TRBJ2-5; 8 nucleotides line up with TRBD2. V lost 0 bases, J lost 4 bases, and 13 bases stayed unmatched. The CDR3 is 18 residues long. Germline CDR1 SGHTA, CDR2 FQGTGA. For the CDR3, the DNA is TGTGCCAGCAGCTTAACAGGAAGGAGCGGGGGTAGTTTAGAGACCCAGTACTTC. Translation: CASSLTGRSGGSLETQYF.